This TCR beta chain is from a study of blood T cell repertoires in COVID-19. On the study more broadly: Acute and convalescent COVID-19 specimens originated in the United States, Italy and Spain.

In the study's own analysis: Quantification of nucleated cells was approximated via reference gene primer amplification. Data came from immunoSEQ multiplex PCR; TCRdb stores just in-frame clones and leaves some out. V and J calls and clone size are given by that table; D and trimming were obtained from the DNA. Of around 200,000 clones listed, about four fifths are singletons. Recruited during active infection, patients (from Seattle) were subsequently followed longitudinally. CDR1 is SEHNR and CDR2 is FQNEAQ in the germline V gene (reference sequence). V lost 7 bases and J lost 4, with 17 bases in between. The CDR3 totals 15 residues.

V gene TRBV7-9 combines with J gene TRBJ1-5; tentatively, D is TRBD1 (6 bases). The sequence came from a woman in her forties with COVID-19, enrolled during active disease. Source material: peripheral blood. CDR3 in amino acids: CASTRSDRYNQPQHF. CDR3 nucleotide sequence: TGTGCCAGCACTAGATCGGACAGATATAATCAGCCCCAGCATTTT.